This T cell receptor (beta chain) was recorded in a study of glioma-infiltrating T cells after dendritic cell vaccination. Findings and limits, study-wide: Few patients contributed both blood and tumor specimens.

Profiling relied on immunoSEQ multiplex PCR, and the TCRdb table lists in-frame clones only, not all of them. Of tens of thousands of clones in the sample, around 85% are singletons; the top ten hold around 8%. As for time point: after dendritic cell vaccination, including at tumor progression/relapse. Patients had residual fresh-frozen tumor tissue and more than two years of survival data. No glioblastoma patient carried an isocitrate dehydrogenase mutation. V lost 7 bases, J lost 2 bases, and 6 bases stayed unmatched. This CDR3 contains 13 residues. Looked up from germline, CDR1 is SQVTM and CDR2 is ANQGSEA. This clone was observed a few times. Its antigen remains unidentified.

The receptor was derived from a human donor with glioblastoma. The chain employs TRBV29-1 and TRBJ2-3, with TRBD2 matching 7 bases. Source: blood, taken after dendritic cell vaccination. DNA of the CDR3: TGCAGCGAACGGGACTACAACACAGATACGCAGTATTTT. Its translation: CSERDYNTDTQYF.